Listed below are T cell receptor beta chains from one sample, sequenced in a study of T cell responses to AZD1222 COVID-19 vaccine. Using immunoSEQ multiplex PCR, the repertoire was profiled, and TCRdb retains in-frame clones only, with some absent. Seen here are 250,000 to 300,000 clones, approximately 94% observed once, and the top ten hold around 0.58%. The specimen was peripheral blood, collected 28 days after the second AZD1222 dose. The origin of the receptors is an adult who received the AZD1222 COVID-19 vaccine. Each CDR3 is given with its conserved first and last residue. A D gene is named only where the DNA matches it firmly. The size of a clone is reported for some rows only, either as once, few or many, or as a class for expanded clones.

j_gene	abundance	v_gene	d_gene	CDR3nt	CDR3aa
TRBJ2-5	once	TRBV5-4	-	TGTGCCAGCAGCCACGGCACGGAAGAGACCCAGTACTTC	CASSHGTEETQYF
TRBJ2-1	-	TRBV4-1	-	TGCGCCAGCAGCCAAGTGGGGGCTGCAGGCGATGAGCAGTTCTTC	CASSQVGAAGDEQFF
TRBJ1-1	-	TRBV6-4	-	TGTGCCAGCAGCGCACACCCGGGCCAGGTGAGAATGAACACTGAAGCTTTCTTT	CASSAHPGQVRMNTEAFF
TRBJ2-7	-	TRBV3-1/TRBV3-2	-	TGTGCCAGCAGCCACGGGTACGAGCAGTACTTC	CASSHGYEQYF
TRBJ2-3	-	TRBV6-1	-	TGTGCCAGCAGTGAAGGTGGGGGAACAGATACGCAGTATTTT	CASSEGGGTDTQYF
TRBJ1-2	-	TRBV2	-	TGTGCCAGCAGACAGGAGCACTATGGCTACACCTTC	CASRQEHYGYTF
TRBJ2-7	-	TRBV25-1	-	TGTGCCAGCAGTGCAGACAGTGGCTACGAGCAGTACTTC	CASSADSGYEQYF
TRBJ2-2	-	TRBV19	TRBD2	TGTGCCAGTAGTATATCTAGCGGGAGGTCCGGGGAGCTGTTTTTT	CASSISSGRSGELFF
TRBJ1-5	-	TRBV7-8	TRBD1	TGTGCCAGCAGCTTTTGGGACAGGGGGCTAGGACAGCCCCAGCATTTT	CASSFWDRGLGQPQHF
TRBJ2-1	-	TRBV19	TRBD1	TGTGCCAGTAGTTTCCGGACAGGGAATGACAATGAGCAGTTCTTC	CASSFRTGNDNEQFF
TRBJ2-3	-	TRBV6-5	TRBD2	TGTGCCAGCAGCACCAGCGGGGGGGGCGCAGATACGCAGTATTTT	CASSTSGGGADTQYF
TRBJ2-1	-	TRBV12-5	TRBD1	TGTGCTAGTGGTTTGTACGGACAGGGTCGGCATGAGCAGTTCTTC	CASGLYGQGRHEQFF
TRBJ1-5	-	TRBV15	TRBD1	TGTGCCACCAGCGCAGACAGGGGCTCCAATCAGCCCCAGCATTTT	CATSADRGSNQPQHF
TRBJ1-5	-	TRBV6-5	-	TGTGCCAGCACCCCGGACCTGAATCAGCCCCAGCATTTT	CASTPDLNQPQHF
TRBJ2-3	-	TRBV10-3	TRBD2	TGTGCCATCAGCGCGGGGGGGGGCACAGATACGCAGTATTTT	CAISAGGGTDTQYF
TRBJ2-3	-	TRBV19	TRBD1	TGTGCCAGTAGGACAACAGGGGAAGATACGCAGTATTTT	CASRTTGEDTQYF
TRBJ2-7	-	TRBV10-3	TRBD1	TGTGCCATCAGCCGGGGACAGGGACCCTACGAGCAGTACTTC	CAISRGQGPYEQYF
TRBJ1-6	-	TRBV27	TRBD1	TGTGCCAGCCAGGGGGGACAGTATAATTCACCCCTCCACTTT	CASQGGQYNSPLHF
TRBJ2-1	-	TRBV24-1	-	TGTGCCACCGAGAACAGCAACAATGAGCAGTTCTTC	CATENSNNEQFF
TRBJ2-5	-	TRBV7-2	TRBD2	TGTGCCAGCAGCCTAGGACTAGCGGGGAACCAAGAGACCCAGTACTTC	CASSLGLAGNQETQYF
TRBJ2-7	-	TRBV7-2	-	TGTGCCAGCCGACCCTCGGATGAAAAAGAGCAGTACTTC	CASRPSDEKEQYF
TRBJ2-3	-	TRBV7-9	-	TGTGCCAGCACCCCCTTCTTAGATACGCAGTATTTT	CASTPFLDTQYF
TRBJ1-1	-	TRBV12-3/TRBV12-4	-	TGTGCCAGCAGTGCGCAGGCGAACACTGAAGCTTTCTTT	CASSAQANTEAFF
TRBJ1-2	-	TRBV19	-	TGTGCCACCAGAGGACTGGGTTGGGAGAACTATGGCTACACCTTC	CATRGLGWENYGYTF
TRBJ2-1	few	TRBV19	TRBD2	TGTGCCAGTAGTATAGAGTGGCGGGGGGGCCGCCATGAGCAGTTCTTC	CASSIEWRGGRHEQFF
TRBJ1-2	-	TRBV28	-	TGTGCCAGCAGCCCAGGAGGGGGGACGAGCTATGGCTACACCTTC	CASSPGGGTSYGYTF
TRBJ2-7	-	TRBV18	TRBD1	TGTGCCAGCTCTTCCGGGACAGGGTACTACGAGCAGTACTTC	CASSSGTGYYEQYF
TRBJ1-2	-	TRBV25-1	-	TGTGCCAGCAGCTGGACAGTCGATGGCTACACCTTC	CASSWTVDGYTF
TRBJ2-1	-	TRBV9	TRBD2	TGTGCCAGCAGCTACGGGACTAGCGGGAATCTAGGGAATGAGCAGTTCTTC	CASSYGTSGNLGNEQFF
TRBJ1-1	-	TRBV7-9	-	TGTGCCAGCAGCCCTCCAGGGAACACTGAAGCTTTCTTT	CASSPPGNTEAFF
TRBJ1-3	-	TRBV7-9	-	TGTGCCAGCAGCTTAATGAGCTCTGGAAACACCATATATTTT	CASSLMSSGNTIYF
TRBJ2-3	-	TRBV5-1	-	TGCGCCAGCGTCCGGAACAATCTGGGGGACACAGATACGCAGTATTTT	CASVRNNLGDTDTQYF
TRBJ2-1	-	TRBV18	TRBD1	TGTGCCAGCTCACTGGGACAGCTTGCTGGGTCCTACAATGAGCAGTTCTTC	CASSLGQLAGSYNEQFF
TRBJ1-6	few	TRBV3-1/TRBV3-2	-	TGTGCCAGCAGCCAAAATTGGGGGACGAGGGGATATAATTCACCCCTCCACTTT	CASSQNWGTRGYNSPLHF
TRBJ2-7	-	TRBV5-1	-	TGCGCCAGCAGTTCCCAGGGGAGCTCCTACGAGCAGTACTTC	CASSSQGSSYEQYF
TRBJ2-7	-	TRBV2	TRBD1	TGTGCCAGCAGCTATAGGGACAGCTCCTACGAGCAGTACTTC	CASSYRDSSYEQYF
TRBJ1-6	-	TRBV27	-	TGTGCCAGCTCCACGCCAGGGCCTAATTCACCCCTCCACTTT	CASSTPGPNSPLHF
TRBJ1-5	once	TRBV6-2/TRBV6-3	TRBD1	TGTGCCAGCAGTTTACAGGGGAATCAGCCCCAGCATTTT	CASSLQGNQPQHF
TRBJ2-5	-	TRBV7-8	TRBD2	TGTGCCAGCAGCCGCATTACTAGCGGGAGATGGTGGGAGACCCAGTACTTC	CASSRITSGRWWETQYF
TRBJ1-5	few	TRBV29-1	TRBD1	TGCAGCGTGTCACAGGGGATGAATCAGCCCCAGCATTTT	CSVSQGMNQPQHF
TRBJ1-1	-	TRBV28	-	TGTGCCAGCAGAACCCCGGGAAGAAACACTGAAGCTTTCTTT	CASRTPGRNTEAFF
TRBJ2-2	-	TRBV2	-	TGTGCCAGCAGTGAGGTTGGGGGGGCGACCGGGGAGCTGTTTTTT	CASSEVGGATGELFF
TRBJ2-1	-	TRBV6-5	-	TGTGCCACAGGGGACCACTACAATGAGCAGTTCTTC	CATGDHYNEQFF
TRBJ1-2	-	TRBV24-1	-	TGTGCCACCAGTGGGACGGAGATTAACTATGGCTACACCTTC	CATSGTEINYGYTF
TRBJ1-2	-	TRBV2	-	TGTGCCAGCAGGGCGGTCATTAACTATGGCTACACCTTC	CASRAVINYGYTF
TRBJ1-1	-	TRBV29-1	TRBD1	TGCAGCGCAAGACAGGGGCAGAGCACTGAAGCTTTCTTT	CSARQGQSTEAFF
TRBJ2-1	-	TRBV18	TRBD2	TGTGCCAGCTCGTCAAGCGGGAGACCCTACAATGAGCAGTTCTTC	CASSSSGRPYNEQFF
TRBJ2-4	-	TRBV24-1	-	TGTGCCACCAGTGGGCAGGGGCCAGAGAGTAACATTCAGTACTTC	CATSGQGPESNIQYF
TRBJ1-3	-	TRBV13	TRBD1	TGTGCCAGCAGCTTAGGGCAGGGGGCGGACACCATATATTTT	CASSLGQGADTIYF
TRBJ1-2	-	TRBV5-6	TRBD1	TGTGCCAGCAGCTTAATGAGTAGGACAGGGCTTAACTATGGCTACACCTTC	CASSLMSRTGLNYGYTF
TRBJ2-7	once	TRBV5-1	-	TGCGCCAGCAGCTTGGACCCCTCCTACGAGCAGTACTTC	CASSLDPSYEQYF
TRBJ2-2	-	TRBV3-1/TRBV3-2	-	TGTGCCAGCAGCCAAGAGAGGAGGAGCGGGGAGCTGTTTTTT	CASSQERRSGELFF
TRBJ1-2	-	TRBV27	-	TGTGCCAGCAGTCTAGGGGTAAACTATGGCTACACCTTC	CASSLGVNYGYTF
TRBJ1-5	once	TRBV18	TRBD1	TGTGCCAGCTCACACCGGGACAGGCAAAATCAGCCCCAGCATTTT	CASSHRDRQNQPQHF